This record concerns one T cell receptor (beta chain) sequence. This clonotype was counted between two and nine times. The antigen this receptor binds is unknown. Qualities for individual bases were not recorded, and no much larger clone is one base off. This entry is derived from a study of blood T cells in healthy people across ages (dated by TCRdb to between 2015 and 2017). For context, the study as a whole: In model experiments, template switching captured about one uniquely barcoded TCR beta cDNA molecule for every two T cells. The donors were divided into four age groups: young (average 16 years), middle-aged (under 40), aged (about 61) and long-lived (roughly 82). To track age-related changes in TCR beta repertoire diversity, the study relied on deep sequencing normalized with unique cDNA molecular identifiers. Donors of different ages were randomly distributed across sequencing lanes to avoid experimental bias. Two additional independent replicas of 1 million unique cDNA reads from the same blood draw were analyzed for two donors (one aged 18 to 29 and one aged 80 or older).

The CDR3 starts with the cysteine, ends with the phenylalanine, and has 15 residues. Of the read, only the CDR3 DNA is kept; its 45 bases are in frame from base 1. V and J are truncated by 5 bases and 0 bases respectively, leaving an intervening sequence of 13 bases. Reading the germline V gene gives CDR1 SGHAT and CDR2 FQNNGV. On the study overall, not on this receptor specifically: Compared with the aged group, more naive CD4+ T cells, fewer expanded clones and increased TCR diversity were shown by the long-lived group, suggesting age selection. There was a strong correlation between observed TCR beta diversity and the percentage of naive T cells measured by flow cytometry. Total diversity estimates from one million sequenced T cells were considered lower bounds and underestimates. Because donor CMV infection status was unknown, age-related changes in expanded clonotypes were potentially confounded. Because profiling used bulk unsorted PBMCs, naive and antigen-experienced compartments could not be compared conclusively. As age increased, observed TCR beta diversity per million T cells dropped in a roughly linear way, and a significant reduction was already evident by age 40.

Receptors were amplified or captured by 5' RACE. Sequenced using an Illumina HiSeq 2500. The second PCR ran for roughly 7 to 11 cycles and used a J-beta primer mix along with a sample-barcoded 5' primer. A unique molecular identifier was introduced onto each TCR beta cDNA molecule by a template-switch 5' adaptor carrying 12 random nucleotides. At least 2.5 million CDR3-containing paired-end reads were obtained from each sample. First-strand cDNA synthesis was performed from all RNA using the Mint cDNA synthesis kit, with priming by a TRBC-specific oligonucleotide. Following uracil-DNA glycosylase treatment, a first 18-cycle PCR with universal primers M1SS and BC2_uni_R was performed on all cDNA. The authors' pipeline ran thus. Normalization of each sample was performed by random selection of 1 million high-quality reads, each carrying a distinct molecular identifier. Reads with shared molecular identifiers were discarded instead of being binned into consensus sequences. MiTCR, with a Q25 quality threshold and the strictest error-elimination algorithm, was used for CDR3 identification, clonotype clustering and error correction. A nonparametric unseen species model with Euler transformation was used to estimate lower-bound total TCR beta diversity. In TCRdb, the public reads were trimmed at Q25 with fastp and aligned with MiXCR, with productive beta chains retained. Rows are unified per CDR3 protein, each entry keeping the most common DNA and genes. The V and J calls and clone size come from TCRdb's table, not from the authors' own analysis. The sample contains about 650,000 distinct CDR3 sequences, 32% of them found a single time. The top ten clonotypes cover roughly 15% of the sample.

Donors were approximately 42 systemically healthy Caucasian individuals from Russia aged roughly 6 to 90 years. Each donor gave approximately 9.4 milliliters of peripheral blood, drawn into EDTA-treated Vacutainer tubes. Ficoll-Paque density-gradient centrifugation was used to isolate PBMCs, with at least 6.5 million per sample. Trizol reagent was used to extract total RNA from PBMCs, with at least 5.5 micrograms per sample. The percentages of naive CD45RAhigh/CD27high T cells were determined by flow cytometry on a PBMC aliquot from every donor. Material: blood. The chain is assembled from TRBV11-2 and TRBJ1-1; the D gene is perhaps TRBD1, from 6 matching bases. This clonotype originated in a woman aged 80 or older in good health. Donor details come from another sample of the same person, matched by shared clones. The base sequence is TGTGCCAGCAGCATCACAGGGAATGTGAACACTGAAGCTTTCTTT. It translates as CASSITGNVNTEAFF.